The entry below gives a single T cell receptor (beta chain) sequence along with its context. Its recognized antigen is unknown. Base qualities were left out, and no much larger clone turns up one base away. CDR1 is given as SGHDT and CDR2 as YYEEEE, both from the germline V gene. Counted from cysteine to phenylalanine, this CDR3 has 14 amino acids. Only the CDR3 DNA stays, 42 bases, in frame from base 1. Trimming takes 2 bases from V and 0 bases from J, and the germline ends sit 8 bases apart. RNA was extracted using the RNeasy kit, and roughly 0.45 to 1 microgram was reverse transcribed with random hexamers. TCR beta CDR3 regions were amplified with the immunoSEQ multiplex PCR assay covering 54 Vbeta and 13 Jbeta segments. To correct PCR amplification bias, a synthetic template baseline was used for both primer optimization and computational correction. For the original study's pipeline: Reads were annotated to V, D and J genes according to IMGT and were analyzed with immunoSEQ Analyzer, with only productive sequences retained. Clonality was computed as one minus Shannon entropy normalized by log2 of the number of productive unique sequences. For each patient and control, public and private clones were evaluated within the 100 most prevalent clones. A clone was defined as Susac-specific if it was absent from the healthy and MS cohorts, from approximately 980 published viral clones and from other ImmuneACCESS disease sequences. The raw public reads went through TCRdb reprocessing: fastp at Q25, MiXCR clone calling, in-frame beta chains kept. CDR3 protein duplicates are merged, each entry listing the most common genes and DNA. TCRdb, not the original authors, processed these V and J calls. The sample profile shows 400,000 to 550,000 distinct CDR3 sequences; 75% to 90% of them were found once. The ten largest clones take up 0.09% to 0.15% of the sample.

Peripheral blood CD8+ and CD4+ T cells from healthy donors, Susac syndrome patients and multiple sclerosis patients were profiled by high-throughput TCR beta sequencing. The multiple sclerosis controls were treatment-naive patients who had stable or active relapsing-remitting disease and met the revised McDonald criteria. Bulk CD8+ and CD4+ T cells were purified by magnetic negative isolation, while CD8+ TEMRA cells were enriched using FACS. Blood was collected in EDTA tubes and processed within 24 hours, with PBMCs isolated through density gradient centrifugation. PBMCs intended for TCR sequencing were cryopreserved in liquid nitrogen and thawed later in a water bath at 37 degrees C. Purity of sorted or isolated CD4+, CD8+ and CD8+ TEMRA cells was at least 90%. This specimen belongs to a study of CD8 T cells in Susac syndrome (dated by TCRdb to the late 2010s). For the study in its entirety: Repertoire sequencing was used to test whether CD8+ T cell activation and differentiation in Susac syndrome was antigen driven. The study compared CD8+ T cell repertoire clonality among 12 healthy donors, roughly 14 Susac syndrome patients and fewer than 19 multiple sclerosis patients. The research as a whole found: The study acknowledged that relatively few individuals were included in the TCR sequencing and HLA analysis.

The sequence derives from a human donor with multiple sclerosis. The material sequenced was CD8+ T cells from PBMCs. The V and J genes are TRBV5-6 and TRBJ1-1; the D segment cannot be called with confidence. At the DNA level, the sequence is TGTGCCAGCAGCTTTTATTCAATGAACACTGAAGCTTTCTTT. This sequence encodes CASSFYSMNTEAFF.